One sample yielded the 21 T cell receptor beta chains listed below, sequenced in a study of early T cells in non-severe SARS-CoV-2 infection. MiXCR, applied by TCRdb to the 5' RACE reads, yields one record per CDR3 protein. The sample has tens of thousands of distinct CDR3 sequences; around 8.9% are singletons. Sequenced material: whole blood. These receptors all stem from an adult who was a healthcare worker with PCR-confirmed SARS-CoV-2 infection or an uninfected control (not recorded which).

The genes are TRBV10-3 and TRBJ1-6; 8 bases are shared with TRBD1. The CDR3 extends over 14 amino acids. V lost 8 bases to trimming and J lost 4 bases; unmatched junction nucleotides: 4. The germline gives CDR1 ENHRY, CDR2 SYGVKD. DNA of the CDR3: TGTGCCATCTCTGGACAGGGTTATAATTCACCCCTCCACTTT. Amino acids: CAISGQGYNSPLHF.

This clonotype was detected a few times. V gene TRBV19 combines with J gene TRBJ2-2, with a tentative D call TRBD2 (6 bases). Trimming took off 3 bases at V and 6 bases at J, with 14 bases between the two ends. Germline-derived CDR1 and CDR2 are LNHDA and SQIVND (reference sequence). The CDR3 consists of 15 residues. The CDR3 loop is CASSIFGGAAGELFF. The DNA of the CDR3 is TGTGCCAGTAGTATTTTCGGGGGAGCGGCCGGGGAGCTGTTTTTT.

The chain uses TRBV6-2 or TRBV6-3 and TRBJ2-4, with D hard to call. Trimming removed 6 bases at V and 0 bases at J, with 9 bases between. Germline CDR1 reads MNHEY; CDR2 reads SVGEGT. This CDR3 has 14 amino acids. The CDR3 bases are TGTGCCAGCAGGGAACTTCTAGCCAAAAACATTCAGTACTTC. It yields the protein CASRELLAKNIQYF.

This chain's CDR3 is CSARVPGKRGSPYEQYF. The CDR3 DNA reads TGCAGTGCTAGAGTCCCCGGTAAGAGGGGAAGCCCCTACGAGCAGTACTTC. The chain joins TRBV20-1 to TRBJ2-7; D assignment may be TRBD1 or TRBD2 (5 bases each). The CDR3 is 17 residues long. V lost 1 base and J lost 2, with 21 bases in between. Per the germline V gene, CDR1 is DFQATT and CDR2 is SNEGSKA (reference sequence).

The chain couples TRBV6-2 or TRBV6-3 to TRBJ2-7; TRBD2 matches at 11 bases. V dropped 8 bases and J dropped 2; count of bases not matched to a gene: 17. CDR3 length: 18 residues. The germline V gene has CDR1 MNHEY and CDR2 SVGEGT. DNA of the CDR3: TGTGCCAGCCTAAATCACAGACTAGCGGGACTCGCAACCTACGAGCAGTACTTC. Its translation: CASLNHRLAGLATYEQYF.

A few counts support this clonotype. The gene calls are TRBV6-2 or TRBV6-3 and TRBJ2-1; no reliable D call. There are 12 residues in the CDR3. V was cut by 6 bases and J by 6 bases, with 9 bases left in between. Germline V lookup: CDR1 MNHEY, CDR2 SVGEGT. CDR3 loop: CASSPVGNEQFF. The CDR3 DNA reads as TGTGCCAGCAGCCCCGTGGGCAATGAGCAGTTCTTC.

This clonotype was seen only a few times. CDR3 sequence reads: CASSPIVSGELFF. Written as DNA, the CDR3 is TGTGCCAGCAGTCCAATAGTCAGCGGGGAGCTGTTTTTT. This rearrangement joins TRBV12-3 or TRBV12-4 to TRBJ2-2; the D is unclear. V lost 5 bases to trimming and J lost 7 bases, with 11 bases between them. The CDR3 contains 13 residues.

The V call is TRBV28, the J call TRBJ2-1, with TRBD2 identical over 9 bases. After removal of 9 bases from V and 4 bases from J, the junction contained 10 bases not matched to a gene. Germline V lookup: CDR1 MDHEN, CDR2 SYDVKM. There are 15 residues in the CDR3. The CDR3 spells CASIPLAGEYNEQFF. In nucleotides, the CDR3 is TGTGCCAGTATCCCATTAGCGGGAGAGTACAATGAGCAGTTCTTC.

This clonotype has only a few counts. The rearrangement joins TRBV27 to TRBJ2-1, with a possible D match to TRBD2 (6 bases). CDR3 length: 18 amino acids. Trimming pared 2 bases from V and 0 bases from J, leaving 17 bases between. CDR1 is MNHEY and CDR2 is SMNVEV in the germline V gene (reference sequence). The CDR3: CASSLVLRRESSYNEQFF. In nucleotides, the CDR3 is TGTGCCAGCAGTTTAGTATTGCGGCGGGAAAGCTCCTACAATGAGCAGTTCTTC.

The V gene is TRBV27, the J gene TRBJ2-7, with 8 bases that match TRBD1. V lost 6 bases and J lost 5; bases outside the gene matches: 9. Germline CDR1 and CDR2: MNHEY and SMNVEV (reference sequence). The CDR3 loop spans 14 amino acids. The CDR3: CASRRTGTVHEQYF. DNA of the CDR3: TGTGCCAGCAGGCGGACAGGGACGGTCCACGAGCAGTACTTC.

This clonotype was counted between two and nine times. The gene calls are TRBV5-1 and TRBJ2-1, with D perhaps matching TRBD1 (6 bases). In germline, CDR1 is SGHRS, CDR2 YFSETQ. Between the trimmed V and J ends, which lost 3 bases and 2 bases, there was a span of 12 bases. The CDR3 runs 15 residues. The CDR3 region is CASSSTGTTYNEQFF. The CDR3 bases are TGCGCCAGCAGCTCAACCGGGACAACCTACAATGAGCAGTTCTTC.

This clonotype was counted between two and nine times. The CDR3 loop reads CASSFPSELDTQYF. The CDR3 DNA is TGTGCCAGCAGCTTCCCCTCAGAATTGGATACGCAGTATTTT. The genes are TRBV7-2 and TRBJ2-3; D is uncertain. Trimming took off 3 bases at V and 6 bases at J, with 13 bases between the two ends. The CDR3 runs to 14 residues. The germline gives CDR1 SGHTA, CDR2 FQGNSA.

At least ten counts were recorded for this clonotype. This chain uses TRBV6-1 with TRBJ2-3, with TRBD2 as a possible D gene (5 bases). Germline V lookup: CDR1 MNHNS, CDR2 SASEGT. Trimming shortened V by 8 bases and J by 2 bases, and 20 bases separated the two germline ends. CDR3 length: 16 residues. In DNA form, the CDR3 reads TGTGCCAGCGCCAAGGAACCCGGGGTTTTCACAGATACGCAGTATTTT. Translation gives CASAKEPGVFTDTQYF.

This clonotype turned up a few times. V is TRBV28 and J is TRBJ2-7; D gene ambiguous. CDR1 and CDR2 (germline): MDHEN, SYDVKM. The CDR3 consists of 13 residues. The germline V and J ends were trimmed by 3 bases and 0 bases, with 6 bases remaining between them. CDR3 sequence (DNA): TGTGCCAGCAGTTTTGGGTACTCCTACGAGCAGTACTTC. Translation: CASSFGYSYEQYF. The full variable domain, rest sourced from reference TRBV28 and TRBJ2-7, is DVKVTQSSRYLVKRTGEKVFLECVQDMDHENMFWYRQDPGLGLRLIYFSYDVKMKEKGDIPEGYSVSREKKERFSLILESASTNQTSMYLCASSFGYSYEQYFGPGTRLTVT.

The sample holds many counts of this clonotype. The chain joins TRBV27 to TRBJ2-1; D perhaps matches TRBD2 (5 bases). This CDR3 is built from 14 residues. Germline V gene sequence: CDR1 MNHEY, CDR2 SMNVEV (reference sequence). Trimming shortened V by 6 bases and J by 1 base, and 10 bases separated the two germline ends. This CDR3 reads CASRPSGSYNEQFF. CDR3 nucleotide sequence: TGTGCCAGCAGGCCATCGGGATCCTACAATGAGCAGTTCTTC.

CDR3 sequence: CAWQGAEKLFF. The CDR3 bases are TGTGCCTGGCAGGGCGCGGAAAAACTGTTTTTT. The chain is built from TRBV30 and TRBJ1-4; possibly TRBD1 for D (5 bases). Trimming stripped 5 bases from V and 8 bases from J, with 9 bases between. The CDR3 contains 11 residues. Germline values: CDR1 GTSNPN, CDR2 SVGIG (reference sequence).

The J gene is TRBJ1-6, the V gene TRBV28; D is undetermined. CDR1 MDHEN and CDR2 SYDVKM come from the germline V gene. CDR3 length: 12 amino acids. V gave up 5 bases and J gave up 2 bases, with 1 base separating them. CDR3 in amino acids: CASSAYNSPLHF. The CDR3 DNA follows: TGTGCCAGCAGTGCCTATAATTCACCCCTCCACTTT.

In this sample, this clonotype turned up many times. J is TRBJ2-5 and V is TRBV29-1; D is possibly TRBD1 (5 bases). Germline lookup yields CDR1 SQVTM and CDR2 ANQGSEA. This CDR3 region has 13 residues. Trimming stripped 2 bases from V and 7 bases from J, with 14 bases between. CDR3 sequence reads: CSVESADSLTQYF. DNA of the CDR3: TGCAGCGTTGAATCCGCAGACAGCCTGACCCAGTACTTC.

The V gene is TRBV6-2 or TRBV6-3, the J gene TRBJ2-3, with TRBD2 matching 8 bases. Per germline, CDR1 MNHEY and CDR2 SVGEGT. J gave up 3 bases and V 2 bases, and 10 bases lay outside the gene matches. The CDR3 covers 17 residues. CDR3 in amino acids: CASSYVSGGKLTDTQYF. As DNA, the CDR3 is TGTGCCAGCAGTTACGTCTCGGGAGGGAAGTTGACAGATACGCAGTATTTT.

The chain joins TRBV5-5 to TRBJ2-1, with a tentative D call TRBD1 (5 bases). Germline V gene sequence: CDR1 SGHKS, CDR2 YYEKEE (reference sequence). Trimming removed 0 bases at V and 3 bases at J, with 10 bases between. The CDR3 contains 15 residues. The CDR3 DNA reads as TGTGCCAGCAGCTTGGATCCACAGGACTACAATGAGCAGTTCTTC. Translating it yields CASSLDPQDYNEQFF.

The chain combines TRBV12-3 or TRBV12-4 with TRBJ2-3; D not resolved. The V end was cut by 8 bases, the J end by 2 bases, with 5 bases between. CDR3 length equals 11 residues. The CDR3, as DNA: TGTGCCAGCGGATTCACAGATACGCAGTATTTT. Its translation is CASGFTDTQYF.